The TCR beta chain described here comes from a study of shared clonotypes between healthy human individuals. General study results and limits: A handful of donors held approximately 4.6% of naive CD4 clonotypes in common.

CCR7-negative CD45RA+ TemRA cells were pooled with CD45RO+ cells for CD8 memory. The assay was immunoSEQ multiplex PCR, and TCRdb's table has in-frame clones only and misses some. The sample has approximately 95,000 clones, 67% seen once. Germline lookup yields CDR1 SGHAT and CDR2 FQNNGV. Trimming shortened V by 5 bases and J by 0 bases, and 11 bases separated the two germline ends. The length of the CDR3 is 15 residues. Turning to this clone: What it recognizes is unknown.

V is TRBV11-2 and J is TRBJ2-1, with unresolved D. The origin of this receptor is a man aged 25-40 years in good health. Input material: memory CD8+ T cells sorted from blood. Subset denoted: CD45RO+ cells pooled with CCR7-negative TemRA cells. The CDR3 sequence is CASSPLAVSYNEQFF. For the CDR3, the DNA is TGTGCCAGCAGCCCGCTGGCGGTCTCCTACAATGAGCAGTTCTTC.